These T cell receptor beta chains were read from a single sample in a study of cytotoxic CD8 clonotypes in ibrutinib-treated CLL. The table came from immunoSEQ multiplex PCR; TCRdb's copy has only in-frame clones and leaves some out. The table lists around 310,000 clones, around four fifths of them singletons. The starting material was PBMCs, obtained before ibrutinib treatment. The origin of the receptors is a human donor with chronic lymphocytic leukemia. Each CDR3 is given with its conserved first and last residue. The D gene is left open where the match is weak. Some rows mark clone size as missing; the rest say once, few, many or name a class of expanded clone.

CDR3aa: CASSPSNYGYTF
CDR3nt: TGTGCCAGCAGCCCCTCTAACTATGGCTACACCTTC
d_gene: NA
abundance: NA
v_gene: TRBV14
j_gene: TRBJ1-2

CDR3aa: CASSDGTPLAGYTF
CDR3nt: TGTGCCAGCAGCGACGGGACACCGCTTGCTGGCTACACCTTC
d_gene: NA
abundance: few
v_gene: TRBV5-4
j_gene: TRBJ1-2

CDR3aa: CASSYSGGTLGNTIYF
CDR3nt: TGTGCCAGCAGTTACTCTGGGGGGACCCTAGGAAACACCATATATTTT
d_gene: NA
abundance: NA
v_gene: TRBV6-6
j_gene: TRBJ1-3

CDR3aa: CASSARRRVNTEAFF
CDR3nt: TGTGCCAGCAGCGCTCGCCGAAGGGTGAACACTGAAGCTTTCTTT
d_gene: NA
abundance: once
v_gene: TRBV7-9
j_gene: TRBJ1-1

CDR3aa: CSVEEEAFF
CDR3nt: TGCAGCGTTGAAGAGGAAGCTTTCTTT
d_gene: NA
abundance: few
v_gene: TRBV29-1
j_gene: TRBJ1-1

CDR3aa: CASSQVVATYNEQFF
CDR3nt: TGCGCCAGCAGCCAAGTAGTAGCCACATACAATGAGCAGTTCTTC
d_gene: NA
abundance: NA
v_gene: TRBV4-1
j_gene: TRBJ2-1

CDR3aa: CASSSVAASYEQYF
CDR3nt: TGTGCCAGCAGTTCCGTGGCAGCTTCCTACGAGCAGTACTTC
d_gene: NA
abundance: NA
v_gene: TRBV6-5
j_gene: TRBJ2-7

CDR3aa: CSVFGRAYTDTQYF
CDR3nt: TGCAGCGTTTTCGGGAGGGCCTACACAGATACGCAGTATTTT
d_gene: TRBD2
abundance: NA
v_gene: TRBV29-1
j_gene: TRBJ2-3

CDR3aa: CASSQDPRAGANVLTF
CDR3nt: TGTGCCAGCAGCCAAGATCCCAGGGCTGGGGCCAACGTCCTGACTTTC
d_gene: NA
abundance: NA
v_gene: TRBV4-2
j_gene: TRBJ2-6

CDR3aa: CASSLGTSGYEQYF
CDR3nt: TGTGCCAGTAGCCTAGGAACTAGCGGTTACGAGCAGTACTTC
d_gene: TRBD2
abundance: NA
v_gene: TRBV19
j_gene: TRBJ2-7

CDR3aa: CAWSRASGQYF
CDR3nt: TGTGCCTGGAGTAGGGCTAGCGGGCAGTACTTC
d_gene: TRBD2
abundance: NA
v_gene: TRBV30
j_gene: TRBJ2-4

CDR3aa: CASSYSTGLYGYTF
CDR3nt: TGTGCCAGCAGTTACTCCACAGGACTCTATGGCTACACCTTC
d_gene: NA
abundance: NA
v_gene: TRBV6-5
j_gene: TRBJ1-2

CDR3aa: CASSQDALNSNTGELFF
CDR3nt: TGTGCCAGCAGCCAGGACGCACTAAATTCGAACACCGGGGAGCTGTTTTTT
d_gene: NA
abundance: NA
v_gene: TRBV2
j_gene: TRBJ2-2

CDR3aa: CASSVGRSEAYEQYF
CDR3nt: TGTGCCAGCAGCGTAGGGAGGTCTGAAGCTTACGAGCAGTACTTC
d_gene: NA
abundance: NA
v_gene: TRBV9
j_gene: TRBJ2-7

CDR3aa: CASSPRTSKGETQYF
CDR3nt: TGTGCCAGCAGTCCCCGGACTAGCAAGGGAGAGACCCAGTACTTC
d_gene: TRBD2
abundance: NA
v_gene: TRBV28
j_gene: TRBJ2-5

CDR3aa: CASSPRPVQETQYF
CDR3nt: TGTGCCAGCAGCCCCCGGCCGGTACAAGAGACCCAGTACTTC
d_gene: NA
abundance: NA
v_gene: TRBV6-6
j_gene: TRBJ2-5

CDR3aa: CASSAPKSRPSQETQYF
CDR3nt: TGTGCCAGCAGTGCCCCAAAATCACGGCCGAGCCAAGAGACCCAGTACTTC
d_gene: NA
abundance: NA
v_gene: TRBV2
j_gene: TRBJ2-5

CDR3aa: CASRPSEGEQFF
CDR3nt: TGTGCCTCAAGGCCATCAGAGGGTGAGCAGTTCTTC
d_gene: NA
abundance: NA
v_gene: TRBV10-3
j_gene: TRBJ2-1

CDR3aa: CASSVAPTGRGANVLTF
CDR3nt: TGTGCCAGCAGCGTAGCCCCGACAGGGCGCGGGGCCAACGTCCTGACTTTC
d_gene: TRBD1
abundance: NA
v_gene: TRBV9
j_gene: TRBJ2-6

CDR3aa: CASSIQGDEQFF
CDR3nt: TGTGCCAGCTCAATCCAGGGGGATGAGCAGTTCTTC
d_gene: TRBD1
abundance: NA
v_gene: TRBV18
j_gene: TRBJ2-1

CDR3aa: CASSEGRRNTEAFF
CDR3nt: TGCGCCAGCAGCGAGGGACGTAGAAACACTGAAGCTTTCTTT
d_gene: NA
abundance: NA
v_gene: TRBV4-1
j_gene: TRBJ1-1